The TCR beta chain under discussion was sequenced for a study of post-analysis software for immune sequencing data. General study results and limits: For normalized Chao1 diversity, multiple sclerosis patients scored significantly lower than controls did. In patients, about five TRBV segments were more frequent than in controls, with TRBV5-6, TRBV5-1 and TRBV20-1 among them.

The CDR3 runs 15 residues. Germline lookup yields CDR1 SEHNR and CDR2 FQNEAQ (reference sequence). V lost 7 bases and J lost 3, with 19 bases in between. Tagging with unique molecular identifiers was a feature of the TCR beta cDNA libraries. MiXCR, applied by TCRdb to the PCR reads, yields one record per CDR3 protein. Of hundreds of thousands of distinct CDR3 sequences in the sample, 25% to 30% are singletons; the top ten hold around 0.6%. With respect to this clonotype: Its antigen remains unidentified.

The V gene is TRBV7-9, the J gene TRBJ2-7, with D possibly called TRBD1 or TRBD2 (6 bases each). The sample was blood. This TCR derives from a girl aged 10 to 17 with multiple sclerosis. This chain's CDR3 is CASIQPTGAGYEQYF. The CDR3 DNA is TGTGCCAGCATCCAGCCGACGGGGGCTGGCTACGAGCAGTACTTC.